The 2 T cell receptor beta chains presented below share a single source sample, sequenced in a study of shared clonotypes between healthy human individuals (dated by TCRdb to the early 2020s). Library method: the immunoSEQ multiplex PCR assay. TCRdb re-hosts the immuneACCESS table, in-frame sequences only. Its copies lack some clones; in the studies checked, an unresolved V gene accounts for under half of them, and the cause for the rest is not known. Across this sample there are approximately 710,000 clones, with less than 95% seen only once. Of the sample, about a third falls within the top ten clones. The sequencing input was memory CD8+ T cells from PBMCs. The cell subset or site label corresponds to: CD45RO+ cells pooled with CCR7-negative TemRA cells. These receptors were collected from a man between 18 and 35 years old in good health. Some clones in this sample may be carry-over from other donors' samples.

The chain carries TRBV7-9 and TRBJ2-7; either TRBD1 or TRBD2 may fit D (5 bases each). Germline CDR1 and CDR2: SEHNR and FQNEAQ (reference sequence). The V end lost 5 bases, the J end lost 2 bases, and 13 bases lay between the germline ends. This CDR3 region has 14 residues. The CDR3 spells CASSPLGPTYEQYF. In DNA form, the CDR3 reads TGTGCCAGCAGCCCACTGGGACCTACCTACGAGCAGTACTTC.

The rearrangement uses TRBV5-1 and TRBJ1-1, with D perhaps TRBD1 (5 bases). The length of the CDR3 is 16 residues. Germline CDR1 SGHRS, CDR2 YFSETQ. Trimming pared 0 bases from V and 1 base from J, leaving 13 bases between. This CDR3 is CASSLGRGRTNTEAFF. CDR3 in DNA: TGCGCCAGCAGCTTGGGGCGGGGGAGGACGAACACTGAAGCTTTCTTT.